This is a list of T cell receptor beta chains from one sample in a study of blood T cell repertoires in COVID-19. Clones were read by immunoSEQ multiplex PCR, and TCRdb kept only the in-frame ones, dropping some. The data contain approximately 52,000 clones, 80% to 90% of them singletons. The sequenced sample consisted of peripheral blood. The source of these receptors is a man in his 70s with acute or convalescent COVID-19. Both conserved end residues are trimmed from each CDR3. Clone size, where shown, is once, few, many, or a class for clones that have expanded.

V: TRBV7-9; size: NA; CDR3: ASSTFAGDNEQF
V: TRBV18; size: once; CDR3: ASSRETGANSGNTIY
V: TRBV7-8; size: NA; CDR3: ASSLQGAETQY
V: TRBV7-2; size: NA; CDR3: ASSATWNTEAF
V: TRBV9; size: NA; CDR3: ASSSRLGHNSGNTIY
V: TRBV5-4; size: NA; CDR3: ASSPAQGAYGYT
V: TRBV18; size: NA; CDR3: ASSPPTGGVRETQY
V: TRBV29-1; size: NA; CDR3: SVQVWLDNEQF
V: TRBV7-9; size: once; CDR3: ASSLFVGGNTEAF
V: TRBV5-4; size: NA; CDR3: ASSLGQRDPSGANVLT
V: TRBV28; size: NA; CDR3: ASSSMLIRQGVQPQH
V: TRBV5-1; size: NA; CDR3: ASSLEGTWVTEAF
V: TRBV5-5; size: NA; CDR3: ASSLRGNTDTQY
V: TRBV5-1; size: NA; CDR3: ASSLELRQWETQY
V: TRBV6-2/TRBV6-3; size: NA; CDR3: ASSFVLMNTEAF
V: TRBV27; size: NA; CDR3: ASSLYRSGKMNEQF
V: TRBV19; size: NA; CDR3: ASSRLAGGMVHEQY
V: TRBV30; size: NA; CDR3: AWGVVDRGYQPQH
V: TRBV5-4; size: NA; CDR3: ASSPRAGGILETQY
V: TRBV18; size: NA; CDR3: ASSSTGGLAGVYGQETQY
V: TRBV6-2/TRBV6-3; size: NA; CDR3: ASSRDRGLEGYT
V: TRBV9; size: once; CDR3: ASSVDPGTSEPEQY
V: TRBV27; size: NA; CDR3: ASSLGTGGLYGYT
V: TRBV10-3; size: NA; CDR3: AIKREGLETQY
V: TRBV19; size: NA; CDR3: ASKEQQNTEAF
V: TRBV9; size: NA; CDR3: ASTPVQGNYGYT
V: TRBV6-2/TRBV6-3; size: NA; CDR3: ASSYAGPRRTQY
V: TRBV15; size: NA; CDR3: ATSVRDRNSYT
V: TRBV6-6; size: NA; CDR3: ASSYSNIRGEGGYT
V: TRBV5-6; size: NA; CDR3: ASSPTYNEQF
V: TRBV23-1; size: NA; CDR3: ASSRAWRAGRVGAETQY
V: TRBV6-5; size: NA; CDR3: ASTRGYESPLH
V: TRBV2; size: NA; CDR3: ASSRQGLNEKLF
V: TRBV5-1; size: NA; CDR3: ASSSHGTGDDTIY
V: TRBV5-1; size: few; CDR3: ASSLRGQGIGNEQF
V: TRBV7-2; size: few; CDR3: ASSRQGVGQETQY
V: TRBV7-6; size: NA; CDR3: ASSLDGGYNEQF
V: TRBV18; size: NA; CDR3: ASSPGTGNNEQF
V: TRBV6-2/TRBV6-3; size: NA; CDR3: ASSPHRGWNTEAF
V: TRBV24-1; size: NA; CDR3: ATSAHRGQGESGANVLT
V: TRBV4-1; size: NA; CDR3: ASSQDHRIRGRTNTEAF
V: TRBV6-5; size: few; CDR3: ASTRVRDSNTEAF
V: TRBV6-2/TRBV6-3; size: NA; CDR3: ASSLRVLNTEAF
V: TRBV24-1; size: NA; CDR3: ATSDVGLAQETQY
V: TRBV15; size: NA; CDR3: ATSFGGSLNLYGYT
V: TRBV28; size: NA; CDR3: ASSFQGFYGYT
V: TRBV18; size: NA; CDR3: ASSPPGQGSDTQY
V: TRBV4-1; size: NA; CDR3: ASRGTGGTEAF
V: TRBV7-9; size: few; CDR3: ASSSWTGGRYNSPLH
V: TRBV20-1; size: NA; CDR3: SASRAGKETQY
V: TRBV5-1; size: NA; CDR3: ASRATPGQQETQY
V: TRBV5-8; size: NA; CDR3: ASSRDGRGDYT